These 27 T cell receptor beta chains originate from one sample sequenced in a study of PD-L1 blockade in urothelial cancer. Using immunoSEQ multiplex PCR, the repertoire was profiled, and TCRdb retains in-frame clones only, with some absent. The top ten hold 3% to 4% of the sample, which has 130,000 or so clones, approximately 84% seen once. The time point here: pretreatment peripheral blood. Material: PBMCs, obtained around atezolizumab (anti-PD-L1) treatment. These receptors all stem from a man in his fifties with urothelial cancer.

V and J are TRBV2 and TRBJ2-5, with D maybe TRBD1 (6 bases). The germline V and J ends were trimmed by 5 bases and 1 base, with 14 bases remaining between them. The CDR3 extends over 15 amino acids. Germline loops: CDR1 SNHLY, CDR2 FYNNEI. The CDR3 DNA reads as TGTGCCAGCAGTCGTAAGGGACAAACCCAAGAGACCCAGTACTTC. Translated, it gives CASSRKGQTQETQYF.

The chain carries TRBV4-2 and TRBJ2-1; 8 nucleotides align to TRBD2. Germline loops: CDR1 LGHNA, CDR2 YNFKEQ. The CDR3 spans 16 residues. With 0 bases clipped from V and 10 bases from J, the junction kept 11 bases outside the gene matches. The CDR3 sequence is CASSQDSFRTSTEQFF. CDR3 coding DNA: TGTGCCAGCAGCCAAGATTCTTTCAGGACTAGCACCGAGCAGTTCTTC.

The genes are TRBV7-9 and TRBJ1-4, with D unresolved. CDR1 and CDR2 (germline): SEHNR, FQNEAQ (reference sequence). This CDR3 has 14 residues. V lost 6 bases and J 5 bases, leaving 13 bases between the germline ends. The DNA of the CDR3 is TGTGCCAGCAGTTTACAGCGGGAGAATGAAAAACTGTTTTTT. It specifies CASSLQRENEKLFF.

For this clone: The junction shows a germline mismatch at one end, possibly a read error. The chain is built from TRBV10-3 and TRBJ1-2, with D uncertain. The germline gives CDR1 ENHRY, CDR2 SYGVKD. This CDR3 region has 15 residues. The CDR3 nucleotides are TGTGCCATCAGAGAGTCGGGCACGGGCGGCGGGGGCTACACCTTC. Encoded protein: CAIRESGTGGGGYTF.

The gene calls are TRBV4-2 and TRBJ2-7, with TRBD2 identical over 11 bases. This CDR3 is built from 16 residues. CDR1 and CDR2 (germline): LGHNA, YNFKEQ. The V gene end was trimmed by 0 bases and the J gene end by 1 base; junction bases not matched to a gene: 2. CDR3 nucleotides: TGTGCCAGCAGCCAAGATCTAGCGGGAGGATCCTACGAGCAGTACTTC. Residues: CASSQDLAGGSYEQYF.

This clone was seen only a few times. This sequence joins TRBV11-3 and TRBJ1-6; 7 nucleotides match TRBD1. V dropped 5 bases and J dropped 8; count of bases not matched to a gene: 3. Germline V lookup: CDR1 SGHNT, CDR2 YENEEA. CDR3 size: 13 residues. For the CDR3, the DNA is TGTGCCAGCAGCCTCGGGACAGATTCACCCCTCCACTTT. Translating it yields CASSLGTDSPLHF.

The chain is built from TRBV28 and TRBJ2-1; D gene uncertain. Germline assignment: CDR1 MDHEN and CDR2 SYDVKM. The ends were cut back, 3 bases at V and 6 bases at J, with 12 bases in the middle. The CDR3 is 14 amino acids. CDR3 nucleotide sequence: TGTGCCAGCAGTTTTGTTCCCAGATTCAATGAGCAGTTCTTC. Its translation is CASSFVPRFNEQFF.

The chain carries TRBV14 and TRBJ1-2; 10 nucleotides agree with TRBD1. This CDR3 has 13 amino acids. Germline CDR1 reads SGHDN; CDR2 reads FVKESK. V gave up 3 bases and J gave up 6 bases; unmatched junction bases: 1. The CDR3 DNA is TGTGCCAGCAGCCATGGGACAGGGGATGGCTACACCTTC. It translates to CASSHGTGDGYTF.

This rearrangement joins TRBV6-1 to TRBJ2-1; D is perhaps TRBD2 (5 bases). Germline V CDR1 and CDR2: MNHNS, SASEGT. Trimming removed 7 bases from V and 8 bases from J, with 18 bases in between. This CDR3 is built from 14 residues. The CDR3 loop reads CASTSRPDSYEQFF. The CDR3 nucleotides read TGTGCCAGCACCTCCAGACCGGACTCCTATGAGCAGTTCTTC.

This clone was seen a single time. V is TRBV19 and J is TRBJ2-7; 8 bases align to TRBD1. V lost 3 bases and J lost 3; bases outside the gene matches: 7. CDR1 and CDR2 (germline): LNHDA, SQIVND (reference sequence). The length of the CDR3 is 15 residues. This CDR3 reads CASSIGTGHYYEQYF. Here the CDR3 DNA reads TGTGCCAGTAGTATCGGGACAGGACATTACTACGAGCAGTACTTC.

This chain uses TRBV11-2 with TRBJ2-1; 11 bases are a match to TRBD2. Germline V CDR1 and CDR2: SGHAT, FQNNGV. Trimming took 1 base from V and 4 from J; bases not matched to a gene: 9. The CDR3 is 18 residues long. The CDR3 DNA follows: TGTGCCAGCAGCTTAGCTCGACTAGCGGGGCATGGTTACAATGAGCAGTTCTTC. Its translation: CASSLARLAGHGYNEQFF.

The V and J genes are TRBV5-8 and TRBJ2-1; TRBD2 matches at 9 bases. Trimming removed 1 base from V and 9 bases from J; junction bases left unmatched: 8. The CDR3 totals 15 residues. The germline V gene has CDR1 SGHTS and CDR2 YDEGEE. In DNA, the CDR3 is TGTGCCAGCAGCTTGACGCTAGCGGGAATGGGTGAGCAGTTCTTC. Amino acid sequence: CASSLTLAGMGEQFF.

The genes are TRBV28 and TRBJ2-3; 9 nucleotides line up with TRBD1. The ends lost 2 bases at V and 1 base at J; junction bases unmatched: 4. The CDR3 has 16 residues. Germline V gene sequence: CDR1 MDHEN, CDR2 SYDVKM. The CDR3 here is CASSLNGQGRTDTQYF. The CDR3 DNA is TGTGCCAGCAGTTTAAACGGACAGGGGCGCACAGATACGCAGTATTTT. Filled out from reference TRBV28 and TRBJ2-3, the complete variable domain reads DVKVTQSSRYLVKRTGEKVFLECVQDMDHENMFWYRQDPGLGLRLIYFSYDVKMKEKGDIPEGYSVSREKKERFSLILESASTNQTSMYLCASSLNGQGRTDTQYFGPGTRLTVL.

Here the CDR3 reads CASSKGLSTGNEQFF. CDR3 sequence (DNA): TGTGCCAGCAGCAAGGGACTCTCGACGGGAAATGAGCAGTTCTTC. The V call is TRBV11-3, the J call TRBJ2-1; TRBD2 is a possible D gene (6 bases). Germline V gives CDR1 SGHNT, CDR2 YENEEA. The CDR3 spans 15 residues. The V gene lost 5 bases and the J gene lost 7 bases, with 18 bases spanning the gap. The whole variable domain, filled in from reference TRBV11-3 and TRBJ2-1, reads EAGVVQSPRYKIIEKKQPVAFWCNPISGHNTLYWYLQNLGQGPELLIRYENEEAVDDSQLPKDRFSAERLKGVDSTLKIQPAELGDSAVYLCASSKGLSTGNEQFFGPGTRLTVL.

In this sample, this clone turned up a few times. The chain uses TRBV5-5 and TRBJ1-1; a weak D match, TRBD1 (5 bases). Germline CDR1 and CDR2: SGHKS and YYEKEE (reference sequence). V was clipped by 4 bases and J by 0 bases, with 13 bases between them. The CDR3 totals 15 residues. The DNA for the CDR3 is TGTGCCAGCAGCAGAGGGGCGGGAGTGAACACTGAAGCTTTCTTT. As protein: CASSRGAGVNTEAFF.

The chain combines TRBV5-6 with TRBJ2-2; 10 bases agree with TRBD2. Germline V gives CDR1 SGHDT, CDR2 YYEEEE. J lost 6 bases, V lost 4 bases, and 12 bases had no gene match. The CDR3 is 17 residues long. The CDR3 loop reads CASSSTGTSEVAGELFF. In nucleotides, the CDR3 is TGTGCCAGCAGCAGCACGGGGACTAGCGAGGTGGCCGGGGAGCTGTTTTTT.

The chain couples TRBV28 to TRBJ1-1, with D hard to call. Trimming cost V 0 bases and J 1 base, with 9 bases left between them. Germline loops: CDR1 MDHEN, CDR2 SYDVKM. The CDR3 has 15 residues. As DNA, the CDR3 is TGTGCCAGCAGTTTATGGGAGGGCACGAACACTGAAGCTTTCTTT. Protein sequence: CASSLWEGTNTEAFF.

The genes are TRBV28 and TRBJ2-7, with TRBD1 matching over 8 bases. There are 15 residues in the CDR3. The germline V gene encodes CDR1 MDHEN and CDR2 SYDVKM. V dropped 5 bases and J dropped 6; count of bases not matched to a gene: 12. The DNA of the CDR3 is TGTGCCAGCAGTCTCACCCCGGACAGGGTGTTCGAGCAGTACTTC. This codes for CASSLTPDRVFEQYF.

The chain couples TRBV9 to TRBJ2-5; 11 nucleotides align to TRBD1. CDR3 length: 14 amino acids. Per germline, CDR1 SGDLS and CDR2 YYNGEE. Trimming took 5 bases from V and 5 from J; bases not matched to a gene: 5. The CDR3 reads CASSGQGAVETQYF. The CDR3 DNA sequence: TGTGCCAGCAGTGGACAGGGGGCAGTCGAGACCCAGTACTTC.

The CDR3 DNA follows: TGTGCCAGCAGCTCCCACGACTCGCTGGCGGGAGGTAATGAGCAGTTCTTC. The encoded protein is CASSSHDSLAGGNEQFF. The V call is TRBV7-6, the J call TRBJ2-1; 8 bases are shared with TRBD2. Trimming at V came to 4 bases and at J to 7 bases, leaving 15 bases not matched to a gene. The germline CDR1 and CDR2 sequences are SGHVS and FNYEAQ. The CDR3 consists of 17 residues.

The DNA for the CDR3 is TGTGCCAGCAGCGTCGGAGATACCCCCTACGAGCAGTACTTC. Translated, it gives CASSVGDTPYEQYF. The genes are TRBV9 and TRBJ2-5, with D unclear. The J call is doubtful: the DNA matches TRBJ2-7 better. The length of the CDR3 is 14 residues. The germline CDR1 and CDR2 sequences are SGDLS and YYNGEE.

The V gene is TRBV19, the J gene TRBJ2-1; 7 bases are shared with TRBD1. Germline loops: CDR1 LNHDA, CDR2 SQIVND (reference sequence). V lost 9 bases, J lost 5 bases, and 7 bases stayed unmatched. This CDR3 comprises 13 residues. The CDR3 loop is CASGTVLDNEQFF. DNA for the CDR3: TGTGCCAGCGGGACAGTCCTCGACAATGAGCAGTTCTTC.

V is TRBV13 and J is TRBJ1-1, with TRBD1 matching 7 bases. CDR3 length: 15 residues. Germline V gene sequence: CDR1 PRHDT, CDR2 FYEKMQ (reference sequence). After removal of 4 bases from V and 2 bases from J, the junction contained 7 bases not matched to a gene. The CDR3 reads CASSYWDRSNTEAFF. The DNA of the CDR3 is TGTGCCAGCAGCTACTGGGACAGAAGTAACACTGAAGCTTTCTTT.

CDR3 loop: CASGPDRAAGGSPLHF. CDR3 coding DNA: TGTGCCAGCGGGCCTGACCGGGCCGCCGGGGGTTCACCCCTCCACTTT. The chain joins TRBV5-4 to TRBJ1-6; the D gene is possibly TRBD1 (5 bases). The length of the CDR3 is 16 residues. Trimming removed 7 bases from V and 9 bases from J, with 23 bases in between. Per the germline V gene, CDR1 is SGHNT and CDR2 is YYREEE (reference sequence).

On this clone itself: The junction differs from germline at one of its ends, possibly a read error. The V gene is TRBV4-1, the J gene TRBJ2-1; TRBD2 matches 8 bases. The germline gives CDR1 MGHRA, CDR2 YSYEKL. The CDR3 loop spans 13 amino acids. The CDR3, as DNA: TGCGCCAGCAGCCCGCCACTAGAGACTAGCGTTCTCTTC. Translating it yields CASSPPLETSVLF.

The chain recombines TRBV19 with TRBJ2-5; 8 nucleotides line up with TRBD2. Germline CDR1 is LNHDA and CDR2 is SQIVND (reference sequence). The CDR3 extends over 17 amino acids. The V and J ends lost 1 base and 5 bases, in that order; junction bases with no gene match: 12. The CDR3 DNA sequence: TGTGCCAGTAGTATAGCAATACTAGGACTAGCAGGGGAGACCCAGTACTTC. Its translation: CASSIAILGLAGETQYF.

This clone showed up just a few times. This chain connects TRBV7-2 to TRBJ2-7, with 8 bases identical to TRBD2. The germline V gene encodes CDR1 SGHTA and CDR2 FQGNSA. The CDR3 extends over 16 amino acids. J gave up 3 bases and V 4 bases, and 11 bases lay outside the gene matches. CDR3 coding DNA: TGTGCCAGCAGCTCCCGGGGAAGCGGGAGCGTCTACGAGCAGTACTTC. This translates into CASSSRGSGSVYEQYF.